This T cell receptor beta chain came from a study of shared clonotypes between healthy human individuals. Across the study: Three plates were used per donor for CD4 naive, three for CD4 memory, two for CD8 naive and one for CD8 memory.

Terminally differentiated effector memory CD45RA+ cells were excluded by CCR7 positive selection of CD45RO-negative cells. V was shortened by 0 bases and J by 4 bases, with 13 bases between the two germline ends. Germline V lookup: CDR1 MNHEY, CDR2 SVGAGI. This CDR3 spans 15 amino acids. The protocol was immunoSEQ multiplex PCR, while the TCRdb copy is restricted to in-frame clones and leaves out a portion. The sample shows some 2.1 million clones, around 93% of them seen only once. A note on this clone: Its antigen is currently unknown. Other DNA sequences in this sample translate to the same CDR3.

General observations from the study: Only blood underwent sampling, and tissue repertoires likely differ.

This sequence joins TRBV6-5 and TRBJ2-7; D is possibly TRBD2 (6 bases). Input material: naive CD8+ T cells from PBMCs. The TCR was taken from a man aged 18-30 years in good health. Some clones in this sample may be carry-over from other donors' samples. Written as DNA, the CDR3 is TGTGCCAGCAGTTACTCGGGCGACGGGAGTTACGAGCAGTACTTC. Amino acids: CASSYSGDGSYEQYF.